A single sample gave rise to the 28 T cell receptor beta chains below, sequenced in a study of T cell repertoires in cytomegalovirus infection. No antigen is known for these receptors. Each CDR3 protein gets one entry after TCRdb re-called the reads with MiXCR. The sample consists of 900,000 to 950,000 distinct CDR3 sequences, 25% to 40% of them appearing once. Sequenced material: cultured CD8+ T cells from PBMCs, taken from culture after CMV antigen stimulation. The receptors were sampled from a human donor in good health (CMV status not recorded). Some clones in this sample may be carry-over from other donors' samples.

This clonotype was counted only a few times. The J gene is TRBJ2-4, the V gene TRBV7-9; D is ambiguous. The ends were cut back, 1 base at V and 0 bases at J, with 10 bases in the middle. The CDR3 has 16 amino acids. CDR1 and CDR2 (germline): SEHNR, FQNEAQ (reference sequence). The DNA for the CDR3 is TGTGCCAGCAGCTTAGGATCCGAACTAGCCAAAAACATTCAGTACTTC. Translation: CASSLGSELAKNIQYF.

The CDR3, as DNA: TGTGCCAGCAGTAGACTCTCGGGCACACTCGGAGATACGCAGTATTTT. Translation: CASSRLSGTLGDTQYF. The rearrangement joins TRBV12-3 or TRBV12-4 to TRBJ2-3; D unresolved. This CDR3 has 16 amino acids. V gave up 5 bases and J gave up 5 bases, with 20 bases separating them.

The J gene is TRBJ2-7, the V gene TRBV2; possibly TRBD1 for D (5 bases). The V gene lost 7 bases and the J gene lost 7 bases, with 14 bases spanning the gap. Per the germline V gene, CDR1 is SNHLY and CDR2 is FYNNEI. This CDR3 comprises 12 residues. The CDR3 sequence: CASTHRTNEQYV. CDR3 nucleotide sequence: TGTGCCAGCACCCACAGGACGAATGAGCAGTACGTC.

This clonotype was observed many times. The V and J genes are TRBV7-8 and TRBJ2-7, with TRBD1 matching over 9 bases. The V segment lost 3 bases and the J segment 4 bases; nucleotides outside the gene matches: 4. This CDR3 is built from 14 residues. Germline V gene sequence: CDR1 SGHVS, CDR2 FQNEAQ. The CDR3 here is CASSFRDRAYEQYV. CDR3 sequence (DNA): TGTGCCAGCAGCTTTCGGGACAGGGCGTACGAGCAGTACGTC.

In its sample, this clonotype was seen many times. The chain carries TRBV4-1 and TRBJ2-2; D unresolved. The V end lost 0 bases, the J end lost 7 bases, and 3 bases lay between the germline ends. The CDR3 is 12 amino acids. Germline V CDR1 and CDR2: MGHRA, YSYEKL. This CDR3 reads CASSQDSGELFF. The CDR3 DNA reads as TGCGCCAGCAGCCAAGACAGCGGGGAGCTGTTTTTT.

This clonotype was detected only a few times. V is TRBV4-1 and J is TRBJ1-1; no definite D call. The germline gives CDR1 MGHRA, CDR2 YSYEKL. The CDR3 has 14 amino acids. V gave up 8 bases and J gave up 0 bases, with 13 bases separating them. In DNA form, the CDR3 reads TGCGCCAGCCAAGACCAGACAATGAACACTGAAGCTTTCTTT. Its protein product is CASQDQTMNTEAFF.

This clonotype was seen more than once but under ten times. V is TRBV6-2 or TRBV6-3 and J is TRBJ2-3; D might be TRBD2 (6 bases). This CDR3 region has 17 residues. The germline gives CDR1 MNHEY, CDR2 SVGEGT. V was shortened by 2 bases and J by 0 bases, with 15 bases between the two germline ends. In DNA form, the CDR3 reads TGTGCCAGCAGTTACCCCAGGGAGGACCTCAGCACAGATACGCAGTATTTT. As protein: CASSYPREDLSTDTQYF.

This clonotype has just one count. J is TRBJ2-1 and V is TRBV7-2; 9 bases are shared with TRBD1. CDR1 is SGHTA and CDR2 is FQGNSA in the germline V gene. This CDR3 has 15 residues. With V trimmed by 6 bases and J by 6 bases, 9 bases remained unmatched. The CDR3 protein is CASSWGQGGRNEQFF. The CDR3 bases are TGTGCCAGCAGTTGGGGACAGGGAGGACGCAATGAGCAGTTCTTC.

V and J are TRBV20-1 and TRBJ2-1, with D possibly matching TRBD1 (5 bases). The CDR3 is 15 amino acids. The V end was cut by 0 bases, the J end by 4 bases, with 13 bases between. Germline V gene sequence: CDR1 DFQATT, CDR2 SNEGSKA (reference sequence). CDR3 in DNA: TGCAGTGCTAGAGATGGGGAAGGGGATTACAATGAGCAGTTCTTC. The encoded protein is CSARDGEGDYNEQFF.

This clonotype has only a few counts. The rearrangement joins TRBV7-9 to TRBJ1-1, with D uncertain. CDR3 length equals 14 residues. Per the germline V gene, CDR1 is SEHNR and CDR2 is FQNEAQ (reference sequence). V was shortened by 1 base and J by 0 bases, with 6 bases between the two germline ends. CDR3 sequence (DNA): TGTGCCAGCAGCTTAGACAACATGAACACTGAAGCTTTCTTT. Translating it yields CASSLDNMNTEAFF.

V and J are TRBV5-6 and TRBJ1-1; unclear D gene. Germline V lookup: CDR1 SGHDT, CDR2 YYEEEE. This CDR3 is 15 amino acids long. Trimming took 3 bases from V and 2 from J, leaving 14 bases between them. CDR3 DNA: TGTGCCAGCAGCTCCCGAATGGAGCCAAACACTGAAGCTTTCTTT. Protein product: CASSSRMEPNTEAFF. The full variable domain, rest sourced from reference TRBV5-6 and TRBJ1-1, is DAGVTQSPTHLIKTRGQQVTLRCSPKSGHDTVSWYQQALGQGPQFIFQYYEEEERQRGNFPDRFSGHQFPNYSSELNVNALLLGDSALYLCASSSRMEPNTEAFFGQGTRLTVV.

This clonotype was counted a single time. The CDR3 DNA reads TGTGCCACCAAAGGCGGCGGGGAAGAGACCCAGTACTTC. This encodes CATKGGGEETQYF. This sequence joins TRBV24-1 and TRBJ2-5, with D perhaps matching TRBD2 (6 bases). CDR1 KGHDR and CDR2 SFDVKD come from the germline V gene. CDR3 length: 13 residues. V was cut by 8 bases and J by 3 bases, with 12 bases left in between.

The table lists this clonotype with many counts. The chain links TRBV7-2 to TRBJ2-2; the match to TRBD1 covers 10 bases. The V and J ends lost 5 bases and 7 bases, in that order; junction bases with no gene match: 10. The CDR3 covers 16 residues. Germline V CDR1 and CDR2: SGHTA, FQGNSA. DNA of the CDR3: TGTGCCAGCAGCGGATGGGGACAGGGGTGGCACGGGGAGCTGTTTTTT. Its translation: CASSGWGQGWHGELFF.

This clonotype was counted a few times. V usage is TRBV11-2 and J usage is TRBJ2-3; tentatively, D is TRBD1 (6 bases). The CDR3 covers 18 residues. Germline lookup yields CDR1 SGHAT and CDR2 FQNNGV. V was cut by 5 bases and J by 0 bases, with 21 bases left in between. The CDR3 spells CASSALARGRWSTDTQYF. The CDR3 DNA reads TGTGCCAGCAGCGCCCTTGCCAGGGGAAGGTGGAGCACAGATACGCAGTATTTT.

Comment on this clonotype: Possible read error: a much larger clone is one base away. CDR3 sequence (DNA): TGTGCCAGCAGCTTATACTGGGGGACCACCGGGGAGCTGTTTTTT. It codes for CASSLYWGTTGELFF. The gene calls are TRBV7-2 and TRBJ2-2, with D possibly called TRBD1 or TRBD2 (5 bases each). The CDR3 runs 15 residues. The V end was cut by 2 bases, the J end by 4 bases, with 11 bases between. Germline CDR1 is SGHTA and CDR2 is FQGNSA.

This clonotype was found many times. This rearrangement joins TRBV27 to TRBJ1-1; D is perhaps TRBD1 (6 bases). Germline CDR1 reads MNHEY; CDR2 reads SMNVEV (reference sequence). CDR3 length: 15 residues. The ends were cut back, 0 bases at V and 1 base at J, with 9 bases in the middle. This CDR3 is CASSLSRGSNTEAFF. The DNA of the CDR3 is TGTGCCAGCAGTTTATCGAGGGGGTCGAACACTGAAGCTTTCTTT.

At least ten counts were recorded for this clonotype. This chain uses TRBV7-6 with TRBJ2-2; possibly TRBD2 for D (5 bases). Germline CDR1 SGHVS, CDR2 FNYEAQ. The CDR3 totals 16 residues. V was shortened by 2 bases and J by 7 bases, with 17 bases between the two germline ends. The CDR3 DNA reads as TGTGCCAGCAGCTTAACTACTGGCGGGCAAAGCGGGGAGCTGTTTTTT. This encodes CASSLTTGGQSGELFF.

This clonotype was counted ten times or more. The rearrangement links TRBV7-8 to TRBJ2-7; the D gene could be TRBD1 or TRBD2 (5 bases each). The CDR3 is made up of 14 amino acids. Trimming left V 3 bases short and J 0 bases short, with 9 bases between. Germline lookup yields CDR1 SGHVS and CDR2 FQNEAQ. In DNA, the CDR3 is TGTGCCAGCAGCTTCGGGACCTACTCCTACGAGCAGTACGTC. Protein product: CASSFGTYSYEQYV.

The V call is TRBV20-1, the J call TRBJ1-2, with D tentatively TRBD1 (5 bases). The CDR3 covers 17 residues. V lost 3 bases and J lost 3, with 23 bases in between. Per germline, CDR1 DFQATT and CDR2 SNEGSKA (reference sequence). The CDR3 loop reads CSASPPPRQGRYYGYTF. The DNA for the CDR3 is TGCAGTGCTAGCCCACCCCCTCGGCAGGGACGATACTATGGCTACACCTTC.

In its sample, this clonotype was seen a few times. The chain couples TRBV9 to TRBJ2-1, with 8 nucleotides matching TRBD2. After removal of 0 bases from V and 3 bases from J, the junction contained 5 bases not matched to a gene. CDR1 SGDLS and CDR2 YYNGEE come from the germline V gene. CDR3 size: 16 residues. CDR3 loop: CASSVEERGYYNEQFF. The CDR3 DNA reads TGTGCCAGCAGCGTAGAGGAGCGGGGGTACTACAATGAGCAGTTCTTC.

Regarding this clonotype: A much bigger clone sits one base away, suggesting this may be a read error. The conserved phenylalanine or tryptophan is not found at the CDR3 terminus, so this likely reflects a read error. The chain employs TRBV7-6 and TRBJ1-4; 7 nucleotides line up with TRBD1. Germline V lookup: CDR1 SGHVS, CDR2 FNYEAQ. The CDR3 spans 16 residues. Trimming at V came to 4 bases and at J to 8 bases, leaving 13 bases not matched to a gene. This CDR3 is CASSSFLRGDGEKLFI. The CDR3 DNA is TGTGCCAGCAGCTCCTTTCTCAGGGGGGATGGCGAAAAACTGTTTATT.

This clonotype was counted between two and nine times. The chain is built from TRBV12-3 or TRBV12-4 and TRBJ1-2, with D uncertain. CDR3 length: 15 amino acids. V lost 3 bases and J 0 bases, leaving 11 bases between the germline ends. The CDR3 here is CASSFTPGSNYGYTF. CDR3 DNA: TGTGCCAGCAGTTTTACACCGGGATCTAACTATGGCTACACCTTC.

In this sample, this clonotype turned up a few times. The gene calls are TRBV7-3 and TRBJ2-7; 7 nucleotides line up with TRBD2. J lost 3 bases, V lost 5 bases, and 10 bases had no gene match. The CDR3 consists of 15 residues. Per germline, CDR1 SGHTA and CDR2 FQGTGA. Here the CDR3 reads CASSPMSLADYEQYV. The CDR3 bases are TGTGCCAGCAGCCCGATGTCGCTAGCGGACTACGAGCAGTACGTC.

The gene calls are TRBV11-2 and TRBJ2-2; the D gene is possibly TRBD2 (7 bases). Germline V CDR1 and CDR2: SGHAT, FQNNGV. V was pared by 8 bases and J by 4 bases, with 17 bases between. The CDR3 covers 15 residues. CDR3 sequence reads: CASVLRGGGTGELFF. The CDR3 DNA reads as TGTGCCAGCGTTCTTAGGGGGGGAGGCACCGGGGAGCTGTTTTTT.

This clonotype was counted many times. The chain carries TRBV7-9 and TRBJ1-1; D not resolved. This CDR3 comprises 11 residues. With 5 bases removed from V and 4 bases from J, the gap between germline ends came to 5 bases. The germline V gene has CDR1 SEHNR and CDR2 FQNEAQ (reference sequence). The CDR3 loop is CASSDVTEAFF. The DNA for the CDR3 is TGTGCCAGCAGCGATGTCACTGAAGCTTTCTTT.

This clonotype occurred many times. The V gene is TRBV2, the J gene TRBJ1-5; 10 nucleotides agree with TRBD1. The CDR3 sequence is 13 residues long. Germline trimming cut 6 bases from V and 5 bases from J; bases unmatched to any gene: 1. Germline CDR1 reads SNHLY; CDR2 reads FYNNEI. The CDR3 DNA sequence: TGTGCCAGCAGCGGGACAGGGGATCAGCCCCAGCATTTT. Amino acids: CASSGTGDQPQHF.

This clonotype has only a few counts. The rearrangement joins TRBV7-9 to TRBJ2-2; no clear D. V lost 7 bases and J lost 7, with 16 bases in between. The CDR3 sequence is 14 residues long. The germline V gene encodes CDR1 SEHNR and CDR2 FQNEAQ (reference sequence). Here the CDR3 DNA reads TGTGCCAGCAACTACCTCGGAGCTGACGGGGAGCTGTTTTTT. Its protein product is CASNYLGADGELFF.

This chain connects TRBV7-7 to TRBJ2-2; 7 bases match TRBD1. The germline V gene has CDR1 SSHAT and CDR2 FNYEAQ (reference sequence). V shed 11 bases and J 1 base; nucleotides not matched to a gene: 4. The CDR3 sequence is 13 residues long. CDR3 sequence reads: CAVNRGNTGELFF. CDR3 nucleotide sequence: TGTGCCGTCAACAGGGGGAACACCGGGGAGCTGTTTTTT.